This TCR beta chain appears in the sequencing data of a study of T cells in Graves' hyperthyroidism and ophthalmopathy. This clonotype was observed a single time. The V gene lost 0 bases and the J gene lost 6 bases, with 12 bases spanning the gap. Germline-derived CDR1 and CDR2 are SGDLS and YYNGEE. CDR3 length: 14 residues. Amplified TCR beta CDR3 regions derived from RNA transcripts. The HTBI primer set was used in a first-round RT-PCR of the TCR CDR3. One entry per CDR3 protein, called by TCRdb with MiXCR from the multiplex PCR reads. The table shows roughly 380,000 distinct CDR3 sequences, with roughly an eighth occurring only once.

Sequencing input: blood. This clonotype was obtained from a woman aged 18-29 years with Graves' hyperthyroidism. The chain is built from TRBV9 and TRBJ1-1; maybe TRBD1 (5 bases). Here the CDR3 DNA reads TGTGCCAGCAGCGTAGTTGTCGGGGACCCTGAAGCTTTCTTT. The encoded protein is CASSVVVGDPEAFF.